This entry lists 26 T cell receptor beta chains sequenced from one sample in a study of technical replicates of blood from a few donors. TCRdb's table, derived via immunoSEQ multiplex PCR, lists solely in-frame clones and lacks some. The table includes about 73,000 clones, 85% to 95% detected once. The material sequenced was PBMCs. All receptors come from a human donor in good health. Some clones in this sample may be carry-over from other donors' samples.

This clone showed up just once. The CDR3 reads CASKGDSYEQYF. The CDR3 nucleotides read TGTGCCAGCAAAGGGGACTCCTACGAGCAGTACTTC. The rearrangement links TRBV2 to TRBJ2-7; tentatively, D is TRBD1 (5 bases). V dropped 7 bases and J dropped 0 bases, with 7 bases sitting between them. Germline CDR1 is SNHLY and CDR2 is FYNNEI. The CDR3 consists of 12 residues. Filled out from reference TRBV2 and TRBJ2-7, the complete variable domain reads EPEVTQTPSHQVTQMGQEVILRCVPISNHLYFYWYRQILGQKVEFLVSFYNNEISEKSEIFDDQFSVERPDGSNFTLKIRSTKLEDSAMYFCASKGDSYEQYFGPGTRLTVT.

The V gene is TRBV4-3, the J gene TRBJ1-6; D call uncertain. Germline CDR1 LGHNA, CDR2 YSLEER. The CDR3 extends over 15 amino acids. V shed 1 base and J shed 9 bases, with 13 bases lying between them. For the CDR3, the DNA is TGCGCCAGCAGCCAAGTGGGGAGGAGCGGTTCACCCCTCCACTTT. Translation gives CASSQVGRSGSPLHF.

The chain combines TRBV7-6 with TRBJ2-7; possibly TRBD1 for D (7 bases). Germline values: CDR1 SGHVS, CDR2 FNYEAQ. This CDR3 comprises 15 residues. The V end lost 1 base, the J end lost 1 base, and 11 bases lay between the germline ends. This CDR3 reads CASSLGRGESYEQYF. As DNA, the CDR3 is TGTGCCAGCAGCTTAGGCAGGGGGGAATCCTACGAGCAGTACTTC.

This clone was recorded once. The CDR3 loop reads CASSPTDLAKNIQYF. The CDR3 region has the DNA TGTGCCAGCAGCCCCACAGATCTAGCCAAAAACATTCAGTACTTC. The V call is TRBV11-2, the J call TRBJ2-4, with D unclear. Trimming pared 5 bases from V and 0 bases from J, leaving 11 bases between. CDR3 length: 15 amino acids. Germline-derived CDR1 and CDR2 are SGHAT and FQNNGV.

V gene TRBV15 combines with J gene TRBJ1-5; 12 bases match TRBD1. The CDR3 extends over 15 amino acids. The germline V gene has CDR1 LNHNV and CDR2 YYDKDF (reference sequence). V lost 5 bases, J lost 7 bases, and 6 bases stayed unmatched. The DNA for the CDR3 is TGTGCCACCAGCGGTGGGACAGGGGGCAGGCAGCCCCAGCATTTT. Protein sequence: CATSGGTGGRQPQHF.

The chain carries TRBV20-1 and TRBJ2-5; D might be TRBD1 (7 bases). This CDR3 spans 11 amino acids. Germline V lookup: CDR1 DFQATT, CDR2 SNEGSKA (reference sequence). CDR3 sequence: CRDSGGETQYF. CDR3 DNA sequence: TGCAGGGATTCAGGGGGGGAGACCCAGTACTTC.

This clone showed up just once. The gene calls are TRBV7-2 and TRBJ2-5; TRBD1 matches at 10 bases. The CDR3 extends over 15 amino acids. Per the germline V gene, CDR1 is SGHTA and CDR2 is FQGNSA. After removal of 5 bases from V and 4 bases from J, the junction contained 7 bases not matched to a gene. CDR3 sequence reads: CASSPYGTGVETQYF. CDR3 DNA sequence: TGTGCCAGCAGCCCATATGGGACAGGGGTAGAGACCCAGTACTTC.

This chain joins TRBV5-1 and TRBJ2-1; 9 positions match TRBD2. V lost 0 bases, J lost 12 bases, and 13 bases stayed unmatched. Germline CDR1 is SGHRS and CDR2 is YFSETQ. This CDR3 contains 16 residues. The CDR3 loop is CASSLGPSGTNDMQFF. In DNA form, the CDR3 reads TGCGCCAGCAGCTTGGGGCCTAGCGGGACGAATGATATGCAGTTCTTC.

The rearrangement links TRBV7-9 to TRBJ2-1; D is possibly TRBD1 (5 bases). Germline loops: CDR1 SEHNR, CDR2 FQNEAQ (reference sequence). With 0 bases removed from V and 6 bases from J, the gap between germline ends came to 12 bases. CDR3 length equals 15 residues. The CDR3 DNA reads as TGTGCCAGCAGCTTAGCGTTAGGGGATGGCAATGAGCAGTTCTTC. Its translation is CASSLALGDGNEQFF.

The rearrangement joins TRBV7-2 to TRBJ2-3, with D perhaps matching TRBD2 (6 bases). The germline gives CDR1 SGHTA, CDR2 FQGNSA. Deletions cut 2 bases from V and 2 bases from J, with 11 bases between. This CDR3 is built from 15 residues. Here the CDR3 reads CASSLWGGDTDTQYF. CDR3 nucleotide sequence: TGTGCCAGCAGCTTATGGGGCGGGGACACAGATACGCAGTATTTT.

The rearrangement uses TRBV5-1 and TRBJ2-1; 10 bases are a match to TRBD2. The trim removed 0 bases at V and 6 bases at J, leaving 3 bases unmatched. The CDR3 is 15 residues long. Germline values: CDR1 SGHRS, CDR2 YFSETQ. CDR3 coding DNA: TGCGCCAGCAGCTTGGAGGCTAGCGGGGGCAATGAGCAGTTCTTC. Its translation: CASSLEASGGNEQFF.

This chain joins TRBV10-3 and TRBJ2-3; 10 nucleotides match TRBD2. J gave up 1 base and V 10 bases, and 2 bases lay outside the gene matches. The CDR3 is made up of 13 amino acids. The germline V gene encodes CDR1 ENHRY and CDR2 SYGVKD. This CDR3 reads CATLAGGTDTQYF. CDR3 sequence (DNA): TGTGCCACTCTAGCGGGGGGCACAGATACGCAGTATTTT.

The CDR3 sequence: CASSQVKTGGSYNEQFF. The CDR3 coding sequence is TGCGCCAGCAGCCAAGTTAAAACAGGGGGCTCCTACAATGAGCAGTTCTTC. The chain recombines TRBV5-1 with TRBJ2-1, with 8 bases that match TRBD1. CDR3 length: 17 residues. Germline loops: CDR1 SGHRS, CDR2 YFSETQ. V lost 4 bases and J lost 0; bases outside the gene matches: 9.

The chain uses TRBV27 and TRBJ1-5, with no clear D. The length of the CDR3 is 13 residues. V lost 4 bases and J lost 0, with 4 bases in between. Germline-derived CDR1 and CDR2 are MNHEY and SMNVEV (reference sequence). The DNA for the CDR3 is TGTGCCAGCAGTTATAATAGCAATCAGCCCCAGCATTTT. The encoded protein is CASSYNSNQPQHF.

This clone has just one count. The chain is built from TRBV7-2 and TRBJ2-2; a weak D match, TRBD1 (6 bases). CDR3 size: 16 residues. V was trimmed by 3 bases and J by 2 bases, leaving 13 bases between them. Germline CDR1 is SGHTA and CDR2 is FQGNSA. The chain's CDR3 is CASSLWQGFNTGELFF. The DNA of the CDR3 is TGTGCCAGCAGCTTGTGGCAGGGGTTTAACACCGGGGAGCTGTTTTTT.

The V call is TRBV5-4, the J call TRBJ1-1, with TRBD1 matching over 10 bases. This CDR3 has 15 residues. Trimming at V came to 4 bases and at J to 3 bases, leaving 6 bases not matched to a gene. The V gene's germline CDR1 is SGHNT and CDR2 YYREEE (reference sequence). The CDR3 sequence: CASSNRDRGYTEAFF. The CDR3 bases are TGTGCCAGCAGCAACCGGGACAGGGGCTACACTGAAGCTTTCTTT.

This sequence joins TRBV9 and TRBJ2-1; tentative D call: TRBD2 (5 bases). There are 15 residues in the CDR3. V was clipped by 0 bases and J by 0 bases, with 7 bases between them. CDR1 is SGDLS, CDR2 YYNGEE, per germline. The DNA of the CDR3 is TGTGCCAGCAGCGTAGGACTATTCTCCTACAATGAGCAGTTCTTC. Translation gives CASSVGLFSYNEQFF.

The genes are TRBV6-5 and TRBJ2-5; 10 bases are shared with TRBD2. Losses at the gene ends were 1 base for V and 2 bases for J; bases not matched to a gene: 4. There are 16 residues in the CDR3. Germline loops: CDR1 MNHEY, CDR2 SVGAGI. CDR3 DNA: TGTGCCAGCAGTTACTATCTAGCGGGGGCTCAAGAGACCCAGTACTTC. It translates to CASSYYLAGAQETQYF.

The V and J genes are TRBV7-8 and TRBJ2-5; possibly TRBD2 for D (6 bases). CDR1 and CDR2 from the germline V gene are SGHVS and FQNEAQ. Trimming pared 8 bases from V and 6 bases from J, leaving 16 bases between. The CDR3 contains 13 residues. CDR3 residues: CASSPTRSQTQYF. The CDR3 DNA is TGTGCCAGCTCACCGACTAGATCGCAGACCCAGTACTTC.

This clone was seen just once. This chain connects TRBV5-5 to TRBJ1-2, with 7 bases lining up with TRBD1. Germline V gene data show CDR1 as SGHKS and CDR2 as YYEKEE (reference sequence). This CDR3 spans 16 amino acids. Trimming cost V 2 bases and J 3 bases; bases outside gene matches: 10. In DNA, the CDR3 is TGTGCCAGCAGCTTTTTTCCAGGGGGACGAGACTATGGCTACACCTTC. Its protein product is CASSFFPGGRDYGYTF.

V usage is TRBV7-9 and J usage is TRBJ2-7; D may be TRBD1 (5 bases). The germline V and J ends were trimmed by 5 bases and 5 bases, with 13 bases remaining between them. Germline V CDR1 and CDR2: SEHNR, FQNEAQ (reference sequence). The length of the CDR3 is 13 residues. This CDR3 is CASSPAGSDEQYF. The DNA for the CDR3 is TGTGCCAGCAGCCCAGCAGGGTCTGACGAGCAGTACTTC.

Points on this clone: The junction and the germline gene differ at one end; a read error may be behind it. The chain combines TRBV7-2 with TRBJ2-7; 12 nucleotides agree with TRBD2. This CDR3 is built from 14 residues. Germline V gene lookup returns CDR1 SGHTA and CDR2 FQGNSA. The CDR3 nucleotides read TGTGCCAGCAGCCTAGCGGGAGGGCCCTACGAGCAGTACTTC. It encodes CASSLAGGPYEQYF.

The rearrangement joins TRBV4-1 to TRBJ1-5, with D unresolved. Germline assignment: CDR1 MGHRA and CDR2 YSYEKL. The V end lost 0 bases, the J end lost 4 bases, and 7 bases lay between the germline ends. CDR3 length: 14 residues. This chain's CDR3 is CASSQDVGNQPQHF. The CDR3 nucleotides are TGCGCCAGCAGCCAAGATGTCGGTAATCAGCCCCAGCATTTT.

CDR3 in amino acids: CASRADRGNSPLHF. The DNA for the CDR3 is TGTGCCAGCAGGGCAGACAGGGGTAATTCACCCCTCCACTTT. The chain has TRBV2 and TRBJ1-6; TRBD1 aligns across 8 bases. V trimming: 6 bases; J trimming: 6 bases; junction bases outside the gene matches: 4. Germline CDR1 reads SNHLY; CDR2 reads FYNNEI. This CDR3 contains 14 residues.

This chain joins TRBV6-5 and TRBJ1-2, with 10 bases matching TRBD1. Losses at the gene ends were 4 bases for V and 4 bases for J; bases not matched to a gene: 6. The CDR3 spans 15 residues. Germline V gene lookup returns CDR1 MNHEY and CDR2 SVGAGI. CDR3 sequence: CASSSLGTGAYGYTF. CDR3 sequence (DNA): TGTGCCAGCAGTTCCTTGGGGACAGGGGCCTATGGCTACACCTTC.

V usage is TRBV21-1 and J usage is TRBJ1-5; TRBD1 was called by the table and not checked on the DNA. TRBV21-1 is a listed pseudogene. The CDR3 has 19 amino acids. CDR3 coding DNA: TGTGCCAGCAGCAAAGTAGCATGGGGACAGGGAATGGGGAATCAGCCCCAGCATTTT. This sequence encodes CASSKVAWGQGMGNQPQHF.